One sample yielded the 21 T cell receptor beta chains listed below, sequenced in a study of blood T cell repertoires in COVID-19. Repertoires were generated with immunoSEQ multiplex PCR, while TCRdb's copy carries only in-frame clones and drops some. The sample lists under 150,000 clones, about 80% occurring once. Material: PBMCs or T cells enriched from blood (not recorded which). The receptors here all came from a man between 40 and 49 years old with acute COVID-19.

This chain links TRBV30 with TRBJ2-3; TRBD2 matches at 11 bases. V lost 0 bases and J lost 6; bases outside the gene matches: 11. The CDR3 consists of 17 residues. Germline CDR1 reads GTSNPN; CDR2 reads SVGIG (reference sequence). The CDR3 here is CAWSVRGVAGGRDTQYF. CDR3 DNA: TGTGCCTGGAGTGTAAGGGGTGTAGCGGGGGGGCGTGATACGCAGTATTTT. Looking up the rest from reference TRBV30 and TRBJ2-3 gives the full variable domain: SQTIHQWPATLVQPVGSPLSLECTVEGTSNPNLYWYRQAAGRGLQLLFYSVGIGQISSEVPQNLSASRPQDRQFILSSKKLLLSDSGFYLCAWSVRGVAGGRDTQYFGPGTRLTVL.

This chain joins TRBV18 and TRBJ2-2; 12 bases are shared with TRBD2. The CDR3 is made up of 19 amino acids. V shed 1 base, J shed 1 base, and the junction held 7 bases outside the gene matches. Germline CDR1 and CDR2: KGHSH and LQKENI. For the CDR3, the DNA is TGTGCCAGCTCACCACTGGAACTAGCGGGAGGACTGAACACCGGGGAGCTGTTTTTT. As protein: CASSPLELAGGLNTGELFF.

V usage is TRBV10-3 and J usage is TRBJ2-3; 10 bases are a match to TRBD2. The CDR3 is 15 amino acids. CDR1 ENHRY and CDR2 SYGVKD come from the germline V gene. V was pared by 0 bases and J by 7 bases, with 4 bases of the junction left unmatched. CDR3 loop: CAISESTSGIHTQYF. For the CDR3, the DNA is TGTGCCATCAGTGAGTCAACTAGCGGGATCCATACGCAGTATTTT.

The V and J genes are TRBV7-2 and TRBJ2-3, with TRBD2 matching over 7 bases. The CDR3 is made up of 17 amino acids. Germline V gives CDR1 SGHTA, CDR2 FQGNSA. The ends lost 1 base at V and 6 bases at J; junction bases unmatched: 13. CDR3 protein: CASSLEGRAGASDTQYF. The CDR3 nucleotides read TGTGCCAGCAGCTTAGAGGGAAGGGCGGGAGCGTCCGATACGCAGTATTTT.

This clone came up a few times. The genes are TRBV28 and TRBJ2-7; tentative D call: TRBD1 (8 bases). V was trimmed by 5 bases and J by 8 bases, leaving 16 bases between them. CDR1 is MDHEN, CDR2 SYDVKM, per germline. CDR3 size: 13 residues. CDR3 residues: CASSGGDRPQQYF. The CDR3 DNA reads as TGTGCCAGCAGTGGGGGGGACAGGCCACAGCAGTACTTC.

V is TRBV5-5 and J is TRBJ2-7; a possible D gene is TRBD2 (6 bases). Germline values: CDR1 SGHKS, CDR2 YYEKEE (reference sequence). The CDR3 runs 15 residues. V shed 2 bases and J shed 4 bases, with 16 bases lying between them. DNA for the CDR3: TGTGCCAGCAGCTTTTCGGCTAGCGTGATATACGAGCAGTACTTC. This codes for CASSFSASVIYEQYF.

The chain employs TRBV6-2 or TRBV6-3 and TRBJ1-1; 11 bases align to TRBD1. The CDR3 has 15 amino acids. V lost 4 bases to trimming and J lost 4 bases; unmatched junction nucleotides: 5. Germline V gene sequence: CDR1 MNHEY, CDR2 SVGEGT. The CDR3 is CASSSPGQGATEAFF. CDR3 in DNA: TGTGCCAGCAGTTCCCCCGGACAGGGGGCCACTGAAGCTTTCTTT.

The chain is built from TRBV3-1 (or the pseudogene TRBV3-2) and TRBJ1-4, with 8 bases lining up with TRBD1. The ends lost 4 bases at V and 8 bases at J; junction bases unmatched: 9. Looked up from germline, CDR1 is LGHDT and CDR2 is YNNKEL (reference sequence). The CDR3 is made up of 15 amino acids. CDR3 DNA: TGTGCCAGCAGCCGAGCTTCCGGGACAGGCGAAAAACTGTTTTTT. This sequence encodes CASSRASGTGEKLFF.

This clone was seen once. The genes are TRBV27 and TRBJ2-2, with D possibly being TRBD1 (5 bases). Trimming removed 3 bases from V and 4 bases from J, with 15 bases in between. Germline CDR1 MNHEY, CDR2 SMNVEV (reference sequence). The CDR3 consists of 16 residues. The CDR3 nucleotides are TGTGCCAGCAGTTTGGTGGGCAGGGCGAGCACCGGGGAGCTGTTTTTT. Translation gives CASSLVGRASTGELFF.

The gene calls are TRBV5-1 and TRBJ2-3; D may be TRBD2 (6 bases). The CDR3 contains 13 residues. The germline V gene encodes CDR1 SGHRS and CDR2 YFSETQ. The germline V and J ends were trimmed by 4 bases and 2 bases, with 8 bases remaining between them. The DNA for the CDR3 is TGCGCCAGCAGCGCGGGGCTCACAGATACGCAGTATTTT. Encoded protein: CASSAGLTDTQYF.

V is TRBV28 and J is TRBJ2-3, with 11 bases lining up with TRBD1. The CDR3 is made up of 17 amino acids. Germline CDR1 reads MDHEN; CDR2 reads SYDVKM. The J segment lost 0 bases and the V segment lost 5 bases, leaving 7 bases of the junction unmatched. The DNA for the CDR3 is TGTGCCAGCAGTATCGGACAGGGGGCAGATAGCACAGATACGCAGTATTTT. Residues: CASSIGQGADSTDTQYF.

This clone was counted a few times. The CDR3: CVSVDRPIAFTEAFF. The CDR3 coding sequence is TGTGTTTCTGTCGACAGACCTATAGCTTTCACTGAAGCTTTCTTT. This chain connects TRBV19 to TRBJ1-1, with D possibly TRBD1 on 5 matching bases. The CDR3 has 15 amino acids. Germline loops: CDR1 LNHDA, CDR2 SQIVND (reference sequence).

This clone came up a few times. V and J are TRBV9 and TRBJ2-2; the match to TRBD2 covers 11 bases. There are 17 residues in the CDR3. With 3 bases clipped from V and 6 bases from J, the junction kept 10 bases outside the gene matches. From germline, CDR1 is SGDLS and CDR2 YYNGEE. The CDR3 DNA is TGTGCCAGCAGCGCCCTACTCGGGACTAGCGGTTCCGGGGAGCTGTTTTTT. This translates into CASSALLGTSGSGELFF.

The V and J genes are TRBV3-1 (or the pseudogene TRBV3-2) and TRBJ1-5; D call uncertain. CDR3 length equals 13 residues. Germline CDR1 LGHDT, CDR2 YNNKEL (reference sequence). With 5 bases removed from V and 6 bases from J, the gap between germline ends came to 11 bases. The CDR3, as DNA: TGTGCCAGCAGCGACTTGCCGAGTCAGCCCCAGCATTTT. Translating it yields CASSDLPSQPQHF.

CDR3 amino acids: CAISDGGAGNTIYF. CDR3 nucleotides: TGTGCCATCAGTGACGGTGGAGCTGGAAACACCATATATTTT. The chain links TRBV10-3 to TRBJ1-3, with D unresolved. This CDR3 region has 14 residues. Per the germline V gene, CDR1 is ENHRY and CDR2 is SYGVKD. V lost 3 bases and J 2 bases, leaving 8 bases between the germline ends.

The chain has TRBV11-2 and TRBJ2-2, with 10 bases matching TRBD1. J was trimmed by 3 bases and V by 2 bases; bases with no gene match: 9. The CDR3 covers 18 residues. The germline V gene encodes CDR1 SGHAT and CDR2 FQNNGV. CDR3 protein: CASSLRGAGTGDTGELFF. CDR3 nucleotides: TGTGCCAGCAGCTTAAGGGGGGCCGGGACAGGGGACACCGGGGAGCTGTTTTTT.

J is TRBJ2-2 and V is TRBV7-3; D gene unclear. The CDR3 contains 13 residues. Germline CDR1 SGHTA, CDR2 FQGTGA. The ends were cut back, 3 bases at V and 0 bases at J, with 2 bases in the middle. The CDR3 sequence is CASSFSNTGELFF. DNA for the CDR3: TGTGCCAGCAGCTTCTCGAACACCGGGGAGCTGTTTTTT.

This chain joins TRBV5-1 and TRBJ2-3; TRBD2 is a possible D gene (5 bases). This CDR3 is 15 amino acids long. Trimming removed 0 bases at V and 0 bases at J, with 8 bases between. The V gene's germline CDR1 is SGHRS and CDR2 YFSETQ. Here the CDR3 reads CASSLALVSTDTQYF. The DNA of the CDR3 is TGCGCCAGCAGCTTGGCACTAGTCAGCACAGATACGCAGTATTTT.

The chain has TRBV28 and TRBJ2-7; D might be TRBD2 (6 bases). Germline CDR1 MDHEN, CDR2 SYDVKM. The CDR3 extends over 14 amino acids. The V and J ends lost 6 bases and 5 bases respectively, with 17 bases between them. CDR3 protein: CASRIPGLGHEQYF. The CDR3 DNA reads TGTGCCAGCAGGATACCGGGACTGGGCCACGAGCAGTACTTC.

V and J are TRBV19 and TRBJ1-2; 7 bases are shared with TRBD1. The CDR3 runs 16 residues. Germline V gene lookup returns CDR1 LNHDA and CDR2 SQIVND (reference sequence). V was clipped by 4 bases and J by 1 base; unmatched bases: 9. DNA of the CDR3: TGTGCCAGTAGTACCTACGGACAGGAATATAACTATGGCTACACCTTC. The encoded protein is CASSTYGQEYNYGYTF.

This clone was detected many times. The rearrangement joins TRBV27 to TRBJ1-4; maybe TRBD1 (5 bases). This CDR3 contains 18 residues. V lost 2 bases, J lost 4 bases, and 20 bases lay in between. Germline V gene lookup returns CDR1 MNHEY and CDR2 SMNVEV (reference sequence). The CDR3 is CASSLKPPGGRINEKLFF. Here the CDR3 DNA reads TGTGCCAGCAGTTTAAAACCCCCGGGGGGGAGGATTAATGAAAAACTGTTTTTT. Variable domain in full (rest from reference TRBV27 and TRBJ1-4): EAQVTQNPRYLITVTGKKLTVTCSQNMNHEYMSWYRQDPGLGLRQIYYSMNVEVTDKGDVPEGYKVSRKEKRNFPLILESPSPNQTSLYFCASSLKPPGGRINEKLFFGSGTQLSVL.